This T cell receptor beta chain derives from a study of blood T cell repertoires in COVID-19. Overall study context: The United States, Italy and Spain provided the acute and convalescent COVID-19 samples. T cells, B-cell-depleted T cells, or PBMCs provided the cDNA or gDNA that served as material.

Per the original methods: Reference gene primers were amplified, and this amplification served to estimate nucleated cell counts. Assay used: immunoSEQ multiplex PCR; TCRdb lists only in-frame clones, some missing. That table gives V, J and clone size, and the DNA gave D and trimming. The sample lists approximately 240,000 clones, 85% occurring once. CDR1 SEHNR and CDR2 FQNEAQ come from the germline V gene (reference sequence). CDR3 size: 17 residues. V lost 6 bases to trimming and J lost 1 base, with 21 bases between them. The source material was peripheral blood. The J gene is TRBJ1-1, the V gene TRBV7-9; perhaps TRBD1 as D (5 bases). The sequence derives from a woman aged 55-75 years with active or convalescent COVID-19. The CDR3 nucleotides are TGTGCCAGCAGACCGAAACAGAGACAGTTGCGGAACACTGAAGCTTTCTTT. It yields the protein CASRPKQRQLRNTEAFF.